Listed here is a single TCR beta chain. What antigen it recognizes has not been identified. No base quality values were provided; no much bigger clone lies one nucleotide off. Collaborating institutions collected whole blood in K2EDTA tubes following their own protocols. For TCRbeta analysis, collaborator samples were shipped as frozen whole blood, as isolated PBMCs, or as DNA extracted from either sample type. This record comes from a study of blood T cell repertoires in COVID-19 (dated by TCRdb to the early 2020s). In the study overall: The collaborator samples originated in the United States, Italy and Spain and spanned the acute and convalescent phases of COVID-19. A freely available public database, intended as a resource for researchers studying the immune response to SARS-CoV-2, is where the repertoires were released. Samples were obtained from the ongoing ImmuneRACE study (first 160 participants) and from 1,200 or so subjects provided by 6 global collaborators. Where HLA class I and class II types were available, the types were taken from metadata supplied by the sample provider, not from assay-based typing. Subjects who had been exposed to COVID-19, were actively infected with it, or had recovered from it provided the deeply sampled blood TCRbeta repertoires that made up the dataset. The material from the prospective study consisted of cDNA or gDNA derived from T cells, B-cell-depleted T cells, or PBMCs. Sample metadata almost always included a de-identified subject ID, COVID-19 status, age in years and sex.

Summary of the overall study and its limitations: The amount of clinical and demographic metadata varied by source and participant and was provided uncurated.

TCRbeta CDR3 regions were amplified from genomic DNA by means of the immunoSEQ Assay, a bias-controlled multiplex PCR. On the authors' methods: Nucleated cell counts per sample were estimated from amplification of reference gene primers within the assay. To quantify the absolute abundance of each unique TCRbeta CDR3 rearrangement, sequence reads were collapsed and filtered. Productive Simpson clonality was computed per sample as the square root of Simpson's diversity index over productive rearrangements. The immuneACCESS repertoire file appears here via TCRdb, limited to in-frame rearrangements. These files lack a portion of the clones; in checked studies, under half of the deficit traces to unresolved V genes, and the cause of the others is not known. Clonal size and the V and J genes are those of that table, whereas D and trimming came from the DNA. This sample comprises nearly 200,000 clones, around 85% of them detected only once. 0.75% to 0.95% of the sample is held by the ten biggest clonotypes.

The sequenced sample consisted of peripheral blood. This clonotype was obtained from a woman aged 70 to 79 with acute or convalescent COVID-19.

The CDR3 region reads CASRLQGRSMAFF. In nucleotide form, the sequence is TGTGCCAGCAGGCTACAGGGGAGATCGATGGCTTTCTTT. The V and J genes are TRBV12-3 or TRBV12-4 and TRBJ1-1, with 7 junctional bases fitting TRBD1. V ends up 6 bases short and J 11 bases short, with an unmatched junction base count of 12. The CDR3 covers 13 residues, taking in both the cysteine and the phenylalanine. Left in the record is the CDR3 DNA by itself, 39 bases read in frame from the first base.